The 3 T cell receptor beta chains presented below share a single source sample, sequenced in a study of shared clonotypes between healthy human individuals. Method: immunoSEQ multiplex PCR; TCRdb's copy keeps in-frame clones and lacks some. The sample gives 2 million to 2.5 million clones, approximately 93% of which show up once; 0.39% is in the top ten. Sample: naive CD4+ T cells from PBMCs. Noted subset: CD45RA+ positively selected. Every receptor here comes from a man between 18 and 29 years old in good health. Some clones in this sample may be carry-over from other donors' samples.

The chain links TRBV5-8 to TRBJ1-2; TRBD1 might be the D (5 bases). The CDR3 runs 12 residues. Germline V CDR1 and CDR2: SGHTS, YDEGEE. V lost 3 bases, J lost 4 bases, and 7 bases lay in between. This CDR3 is CASSWGSYGYTF. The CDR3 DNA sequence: TGTGCCAGCAGCTGGGGGTCCTATGGCTACACCTTC.

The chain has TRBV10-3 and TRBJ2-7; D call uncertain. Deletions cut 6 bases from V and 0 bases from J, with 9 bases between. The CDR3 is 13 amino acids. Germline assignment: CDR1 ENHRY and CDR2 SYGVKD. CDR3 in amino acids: CAIRVAGSYEQYF. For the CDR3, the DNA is TGTGCCATCAGGGTGGCTGGCTCCTACGAGCAGTACTTC.

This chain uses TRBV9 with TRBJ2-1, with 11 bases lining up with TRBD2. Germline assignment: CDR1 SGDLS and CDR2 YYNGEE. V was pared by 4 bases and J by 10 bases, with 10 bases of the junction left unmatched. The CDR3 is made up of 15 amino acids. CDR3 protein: CASSPTSGGISEQFF. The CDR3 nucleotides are TGTGCCAGCAGCCCCACTAGCGGGGGAATTTCAGAGCAGTTCTTC. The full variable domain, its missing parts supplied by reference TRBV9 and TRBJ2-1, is DSGVTQTPKHLITATGQRVTLRCSPRSGDLSVYWYQQSLDQGLQFLIQYYNGEERAKGNILERFSAQQFPDLHSELNLSSLELGDSALYFCASSPTSGGISEQFFGPGTRLTVL.